This T cell receptor beta chain was identified in a study of CD8+ T cells in alopecia areata. V lost 2 bases, J lost 5 bases, and 12 bases lay in between. CDR1 and CDR2 (germline): SEHNR, FQNEAQ (reference sequence). The CDR3 totals 14 residues. Study outcomes and limitations: Scalp data also include sequences from resident alphabeta T cells of normal skin. Normal scalp had lower clonality than lesional scalp, with alopecia totalis/universalis lesions showing this most strongly.

Extracted RNA was reverse transcribed into cDNA, the sequencing template. Clones were read by immunoSEQ multiplex PCR, and TCRdb kept only the in-frame ones, dropping some. The sample includes some 20,000 clones, roughly two thirds of them seen just once. Sorting of CD4+ cells into CD25+CD127- cells was performed for five patients. The study team obtained lesional scalp punch biopsies and peripheral blood from alopecia areata patients. The sorting of PBMCs gave CD4+ and CD8+ T cells. Comments on this clone: The target antigen is unknown.

This chain joins TRBV7-9 and TRBJ2-5, with D maybe TRBD1 (6 bases). The source of this sequence is a human donor with alopecia areata. Sample: CD4+ Tregs sorted from blood. The CDR3 DNA sequence: TGTGCCAGCAGCTTATGGGGGCGCGGGGAGACCCAGTACTTC. This encodes CASSLWGRGETQYF.